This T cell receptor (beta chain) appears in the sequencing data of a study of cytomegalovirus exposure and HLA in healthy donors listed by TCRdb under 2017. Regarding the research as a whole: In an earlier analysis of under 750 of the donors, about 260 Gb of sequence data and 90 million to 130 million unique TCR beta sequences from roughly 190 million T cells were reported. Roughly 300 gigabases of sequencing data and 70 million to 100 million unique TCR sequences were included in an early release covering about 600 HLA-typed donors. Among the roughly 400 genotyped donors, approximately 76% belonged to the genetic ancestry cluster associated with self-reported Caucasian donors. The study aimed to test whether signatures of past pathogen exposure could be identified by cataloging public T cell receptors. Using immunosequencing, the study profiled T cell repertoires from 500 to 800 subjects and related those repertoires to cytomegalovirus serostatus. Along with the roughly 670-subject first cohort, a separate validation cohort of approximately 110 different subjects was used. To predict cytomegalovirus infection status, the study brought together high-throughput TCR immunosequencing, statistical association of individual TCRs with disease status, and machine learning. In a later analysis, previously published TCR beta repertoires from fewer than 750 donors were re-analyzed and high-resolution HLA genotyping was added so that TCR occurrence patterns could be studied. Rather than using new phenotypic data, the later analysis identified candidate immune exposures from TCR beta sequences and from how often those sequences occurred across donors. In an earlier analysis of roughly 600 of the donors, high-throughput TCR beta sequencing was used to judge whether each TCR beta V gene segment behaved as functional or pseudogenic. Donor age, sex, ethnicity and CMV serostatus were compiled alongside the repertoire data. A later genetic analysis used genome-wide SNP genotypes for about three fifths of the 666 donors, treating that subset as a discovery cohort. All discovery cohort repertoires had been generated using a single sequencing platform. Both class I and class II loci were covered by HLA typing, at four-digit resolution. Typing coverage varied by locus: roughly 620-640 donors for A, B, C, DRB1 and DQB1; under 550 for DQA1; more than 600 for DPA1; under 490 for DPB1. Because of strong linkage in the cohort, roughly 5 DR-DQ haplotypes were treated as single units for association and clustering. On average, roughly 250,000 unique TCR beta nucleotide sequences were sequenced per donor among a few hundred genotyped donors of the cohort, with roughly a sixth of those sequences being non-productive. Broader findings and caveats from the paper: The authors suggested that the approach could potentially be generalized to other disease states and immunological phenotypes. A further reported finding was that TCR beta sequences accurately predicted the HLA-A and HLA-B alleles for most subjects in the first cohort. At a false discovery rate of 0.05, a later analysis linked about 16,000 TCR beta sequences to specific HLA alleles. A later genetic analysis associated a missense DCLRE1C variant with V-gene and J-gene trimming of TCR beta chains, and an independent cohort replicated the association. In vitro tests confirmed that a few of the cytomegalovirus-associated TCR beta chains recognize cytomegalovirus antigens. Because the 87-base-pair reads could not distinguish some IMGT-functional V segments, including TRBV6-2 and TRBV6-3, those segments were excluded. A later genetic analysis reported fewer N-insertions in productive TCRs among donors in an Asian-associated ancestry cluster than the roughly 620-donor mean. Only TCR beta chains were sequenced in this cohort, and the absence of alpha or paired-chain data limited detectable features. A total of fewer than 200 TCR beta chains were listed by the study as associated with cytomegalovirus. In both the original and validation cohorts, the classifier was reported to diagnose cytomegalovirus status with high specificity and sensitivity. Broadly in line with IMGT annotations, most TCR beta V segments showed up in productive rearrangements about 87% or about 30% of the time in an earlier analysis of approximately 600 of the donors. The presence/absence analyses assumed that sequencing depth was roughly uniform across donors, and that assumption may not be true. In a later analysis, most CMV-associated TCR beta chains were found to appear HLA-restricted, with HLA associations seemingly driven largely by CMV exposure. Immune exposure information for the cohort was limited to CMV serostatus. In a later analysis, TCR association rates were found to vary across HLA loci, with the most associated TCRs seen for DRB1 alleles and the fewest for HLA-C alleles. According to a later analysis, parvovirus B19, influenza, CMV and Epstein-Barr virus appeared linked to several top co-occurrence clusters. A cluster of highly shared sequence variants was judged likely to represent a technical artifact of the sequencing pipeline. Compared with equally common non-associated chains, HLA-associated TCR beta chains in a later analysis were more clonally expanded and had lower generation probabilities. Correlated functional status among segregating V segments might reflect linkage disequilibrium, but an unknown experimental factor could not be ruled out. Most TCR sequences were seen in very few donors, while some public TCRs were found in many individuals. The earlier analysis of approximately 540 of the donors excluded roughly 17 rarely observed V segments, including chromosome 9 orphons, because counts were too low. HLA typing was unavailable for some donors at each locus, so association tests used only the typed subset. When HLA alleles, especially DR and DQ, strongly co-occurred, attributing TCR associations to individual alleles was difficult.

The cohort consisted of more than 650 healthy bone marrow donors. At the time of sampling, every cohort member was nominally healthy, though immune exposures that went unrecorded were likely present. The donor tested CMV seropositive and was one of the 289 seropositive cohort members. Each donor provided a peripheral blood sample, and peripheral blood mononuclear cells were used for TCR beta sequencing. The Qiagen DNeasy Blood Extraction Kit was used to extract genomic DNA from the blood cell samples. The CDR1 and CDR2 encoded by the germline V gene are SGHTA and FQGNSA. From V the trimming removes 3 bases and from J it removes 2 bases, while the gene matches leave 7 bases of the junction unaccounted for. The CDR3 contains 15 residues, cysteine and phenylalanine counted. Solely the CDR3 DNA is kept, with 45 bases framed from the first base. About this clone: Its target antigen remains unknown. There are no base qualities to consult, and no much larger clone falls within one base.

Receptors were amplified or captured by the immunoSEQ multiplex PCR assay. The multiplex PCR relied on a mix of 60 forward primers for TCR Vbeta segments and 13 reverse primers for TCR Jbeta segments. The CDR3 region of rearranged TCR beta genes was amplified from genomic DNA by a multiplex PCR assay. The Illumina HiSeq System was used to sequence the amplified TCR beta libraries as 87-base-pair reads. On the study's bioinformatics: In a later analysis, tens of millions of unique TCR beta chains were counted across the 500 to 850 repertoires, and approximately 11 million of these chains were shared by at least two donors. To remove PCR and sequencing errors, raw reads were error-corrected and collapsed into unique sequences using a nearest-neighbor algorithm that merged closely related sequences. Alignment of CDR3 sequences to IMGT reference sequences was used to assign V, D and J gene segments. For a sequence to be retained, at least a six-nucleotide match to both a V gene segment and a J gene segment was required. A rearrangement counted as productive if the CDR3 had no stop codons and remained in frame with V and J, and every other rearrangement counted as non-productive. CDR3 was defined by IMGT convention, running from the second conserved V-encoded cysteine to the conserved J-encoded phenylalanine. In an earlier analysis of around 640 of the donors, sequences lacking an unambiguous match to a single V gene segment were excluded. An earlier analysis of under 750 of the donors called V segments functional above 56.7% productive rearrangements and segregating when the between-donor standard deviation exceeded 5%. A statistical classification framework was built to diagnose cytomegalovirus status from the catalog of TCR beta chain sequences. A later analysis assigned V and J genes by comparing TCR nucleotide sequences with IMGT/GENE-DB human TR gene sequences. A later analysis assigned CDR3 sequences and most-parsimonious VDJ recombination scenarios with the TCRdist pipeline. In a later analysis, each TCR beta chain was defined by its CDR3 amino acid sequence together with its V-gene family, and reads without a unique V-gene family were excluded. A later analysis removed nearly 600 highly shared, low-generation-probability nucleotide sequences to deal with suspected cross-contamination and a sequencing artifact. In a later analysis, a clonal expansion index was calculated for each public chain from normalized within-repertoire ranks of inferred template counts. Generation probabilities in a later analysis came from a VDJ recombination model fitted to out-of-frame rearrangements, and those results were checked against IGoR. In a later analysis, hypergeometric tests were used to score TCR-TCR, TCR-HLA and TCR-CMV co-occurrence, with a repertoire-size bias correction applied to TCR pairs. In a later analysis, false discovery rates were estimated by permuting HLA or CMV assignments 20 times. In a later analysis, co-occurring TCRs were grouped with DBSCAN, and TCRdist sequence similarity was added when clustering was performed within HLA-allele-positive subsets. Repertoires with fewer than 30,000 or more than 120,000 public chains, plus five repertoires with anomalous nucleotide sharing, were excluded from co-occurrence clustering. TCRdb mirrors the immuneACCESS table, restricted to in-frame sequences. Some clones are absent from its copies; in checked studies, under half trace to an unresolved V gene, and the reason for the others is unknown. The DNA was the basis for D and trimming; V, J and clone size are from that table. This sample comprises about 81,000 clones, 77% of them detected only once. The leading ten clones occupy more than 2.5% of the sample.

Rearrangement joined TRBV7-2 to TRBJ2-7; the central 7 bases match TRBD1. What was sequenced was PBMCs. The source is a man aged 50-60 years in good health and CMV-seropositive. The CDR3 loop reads CASSLTGFLTYEQYF. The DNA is TGTGCCAGCAGCTTGACAGGGTTCTTAACCTACGAGCAGTACTTC.